This T cell receptor beta chain was sequenced during a study of T cell responses to AZD1222 COVID-19 vaccine. CDR1 and CDR2 (germline): MDHEN, SYDVKM. Trimming removed 2 bases from V and 4 bases from J; junction bases left unmatched: 7. This CDR3 comprises 16 residues. This clone was observed a single time. No antigen is known for it. Data came from immunoSEQ multiplex PCR; TCRdb stores just in-frame clones and leaves some out. The repertoire holds 200,000 to 300,000 clones, about 92% seen once, with 0.5% to 0.7% in the top ten. Whole-study findings and limits: Reportedly, close to half of spike-specific TCRs are directed against unmutated variant regions.

The V gene is TRBV28, the J gene TRBJ2-1; 8 bases are shared with TRBD2. The origin of this receptor is an adult in good health. The sequenced sample was peripheral blood, obtained on day 0 of AZD1222 vaccination. CDR3 in amino acids: CASSLGPGGIYNEQFF. The CDR3 DNA reads as TGTGCCAGCAGTTTAGGGCCGGGGGGGATATACAATGAGCAGTTCTTC. Full variable domain (outside the CDR3, taken from reference TRBV28 and TRBJ2-1): DVKVTQSSRYLVKRTGEKVFLECVQDMDHENMFWYRQDPGLGLRLIYFSYDVKMKEKGDIPEGYSVSREKKERFSLILESASTNQTSMYLCASSLGPGGIYNEQFFGPGTRLTVL.